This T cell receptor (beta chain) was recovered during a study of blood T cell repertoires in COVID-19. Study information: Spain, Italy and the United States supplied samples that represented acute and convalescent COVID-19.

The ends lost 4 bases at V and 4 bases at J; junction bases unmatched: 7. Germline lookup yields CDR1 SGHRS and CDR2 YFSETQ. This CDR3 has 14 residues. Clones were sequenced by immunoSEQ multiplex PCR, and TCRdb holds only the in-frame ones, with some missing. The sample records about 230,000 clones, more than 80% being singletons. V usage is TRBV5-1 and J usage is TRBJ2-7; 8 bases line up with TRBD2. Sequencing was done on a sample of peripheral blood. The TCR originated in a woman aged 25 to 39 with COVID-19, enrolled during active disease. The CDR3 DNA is TGCGCCAGCAGCCTACTGGGACTAGAGTACGAGCAGTACTTC. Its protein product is CASSLLGLEYEQYF.